This record looks at one T cell receptor beta chain sequence and its context. What it binds is unknown. The treatment: oral pan-JAK inhibitor, 5-10 mg twice daily. This CDR3 has 15 amino acids. CDR1 and CDR2 (germline): MNHEY, SMNVEV (reference sequence). V gave up 3 bases and J gave up 4 bases, with 16 bases separating them. This specimen comes from a study of CD8+ T cells in alopecia areata. Notes on the study in general: Mice showed clearer TCR sharing than patients did, a gap that was possibly HLA-related.

Extracted RNA was reverse transcribed, and the resulting cDNA served as sequencing template. Measured with immunoSEQ multiplex PCR; TCRdb has only the in-frame clones, and not every one. The sample includes 150,000 to 200,000 clones, approximately 67% seen only once; the top ten take about 1.3%. The TCR comes from a human donor with alopecia areata. The specimen comprised CD4+ T cells sorted from blood, sampled between weeks 49 and 50, from a patient treated with tofacitinib. V usage is TRBV27 and J usage is TRBJ2-7; the D is unclear. The CDR3: CASSLGSRSKYEQYF. The CDR3 DNA sequence: TGTGCCAGCAGTTTGGGCAGTAGATCCAAATACGAGCAGTACTTC.